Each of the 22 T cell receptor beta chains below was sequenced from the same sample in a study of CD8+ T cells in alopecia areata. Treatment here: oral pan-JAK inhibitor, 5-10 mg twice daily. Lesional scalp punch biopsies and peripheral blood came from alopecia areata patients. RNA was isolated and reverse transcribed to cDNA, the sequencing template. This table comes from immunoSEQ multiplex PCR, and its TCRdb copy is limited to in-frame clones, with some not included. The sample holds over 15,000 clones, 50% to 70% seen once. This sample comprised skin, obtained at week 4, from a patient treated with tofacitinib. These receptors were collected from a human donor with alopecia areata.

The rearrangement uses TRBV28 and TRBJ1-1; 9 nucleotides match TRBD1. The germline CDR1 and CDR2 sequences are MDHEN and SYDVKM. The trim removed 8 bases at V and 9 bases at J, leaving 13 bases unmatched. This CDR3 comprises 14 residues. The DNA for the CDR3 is TGTGCCAGCGTCATACTGGGGACAGGGATGAAAGCTTTCTTT. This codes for CASVILGTGMKAFF.

CDR3 DNA: TGTGCCACCAGCGAGGGGTACAATGAGCAGTTCTTC. This translates into CATSEGYNEQFF. The chain joins TRBV15 to TRBJ2-1; D could derive from TRBD1 or TRBD2 (5 bases each). Germline V gene lookup returns CDR1 LNHNV and CDR2 YYDKDF (reference sequence). The V and J ends lost 5 bases and 4 bases respectively, with 6 bases between them. There are 12 residues in the CDR3.

CDR3 DNA sequence: TGTGCCAGCAGCCCGCATACTAACACCGGGGAGCTGTTTTTT. It yields the protein CASSPHTNTGELFF. The chain employs TRBV11-2 and TRBJ2-2; D unclear. Trimming pared 5 bases from V and 2 bases from J, leaving 9 bases between. The germline gives CDR1 SGHAT, CDR2 FQNNGV. There are 14 residues in the CDR3.

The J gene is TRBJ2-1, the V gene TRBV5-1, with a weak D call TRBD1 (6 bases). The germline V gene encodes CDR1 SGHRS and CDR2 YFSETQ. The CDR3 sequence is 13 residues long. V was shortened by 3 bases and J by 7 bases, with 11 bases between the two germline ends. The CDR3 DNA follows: TGCGCCAGCAGCTCTACAACAGGGAATGAGCAGTTCTTC. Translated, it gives CASSSTTGNEQFF.

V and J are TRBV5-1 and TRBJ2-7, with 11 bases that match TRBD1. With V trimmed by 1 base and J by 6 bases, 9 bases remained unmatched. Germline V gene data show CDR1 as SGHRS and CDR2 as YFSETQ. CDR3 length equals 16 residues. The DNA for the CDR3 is TGCGCCAGCAGCTTGCTCCCGGACAGGGGGCCATTCGAGCAGTACTTC. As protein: CASSLLPDRGPFEQYF.

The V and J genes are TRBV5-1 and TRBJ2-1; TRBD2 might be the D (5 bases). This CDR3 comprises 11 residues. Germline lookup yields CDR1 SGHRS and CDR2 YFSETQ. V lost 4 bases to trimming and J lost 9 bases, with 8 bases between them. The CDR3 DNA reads TGCGCCAGCAGCACCGGGATTGAGCAGTTCTTC. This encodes CASSTGIEQFF.

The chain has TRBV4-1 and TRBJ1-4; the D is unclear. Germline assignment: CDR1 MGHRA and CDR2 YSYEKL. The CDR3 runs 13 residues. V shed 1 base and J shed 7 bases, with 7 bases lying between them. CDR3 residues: CASSQGLGEKLFF. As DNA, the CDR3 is TGCGCCAGCAGCCAAGGGCTAGGTGAAAAACTGTTTTTT.

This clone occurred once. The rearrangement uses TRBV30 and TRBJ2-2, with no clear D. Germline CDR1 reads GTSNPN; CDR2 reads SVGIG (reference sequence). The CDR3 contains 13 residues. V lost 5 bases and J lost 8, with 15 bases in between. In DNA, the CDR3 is TGTGCCTGGGGACCCTTTCAGTCGGGGGAGCTGTTTTTT. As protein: CAWGPFQSGELFF.

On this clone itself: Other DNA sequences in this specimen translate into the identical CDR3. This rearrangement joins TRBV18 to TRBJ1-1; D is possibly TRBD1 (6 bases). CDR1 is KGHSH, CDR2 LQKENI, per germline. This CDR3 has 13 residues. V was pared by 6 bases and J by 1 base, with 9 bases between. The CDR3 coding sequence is TGTGCCAGCTCCCAACAGGGGAACACTGAAGCTTTCTTT. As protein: CASSQQGNTEAFF. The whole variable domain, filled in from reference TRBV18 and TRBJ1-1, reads NAGVMQNPRHLVRRRGQEARLRCSPMKGHSHVYWYRQLPEEGLKFMVYLQKENIIDESGMPKERFSAEFPKEGPSILRIQQVVRGDSAAYFCASSQQGNTEAFFGQGTRLTVV.

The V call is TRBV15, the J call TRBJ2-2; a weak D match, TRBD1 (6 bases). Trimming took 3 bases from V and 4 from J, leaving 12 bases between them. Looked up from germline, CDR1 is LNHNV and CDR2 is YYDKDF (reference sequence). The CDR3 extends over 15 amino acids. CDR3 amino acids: CATSSLQGGTGELFF. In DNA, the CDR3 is TGTGCCACCAGCAGTTTACAGGGCGGCACCGGGGAGCTGTTTTTT.

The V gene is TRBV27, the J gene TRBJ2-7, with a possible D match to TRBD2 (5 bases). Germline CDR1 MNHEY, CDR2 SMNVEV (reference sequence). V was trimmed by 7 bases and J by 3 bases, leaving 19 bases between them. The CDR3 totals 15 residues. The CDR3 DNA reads TGTGCCAGCAAAGCCCCAGGACTGCCGATCTACGAGCAGTACTTC. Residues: CASKAPGLPIYEQYF.

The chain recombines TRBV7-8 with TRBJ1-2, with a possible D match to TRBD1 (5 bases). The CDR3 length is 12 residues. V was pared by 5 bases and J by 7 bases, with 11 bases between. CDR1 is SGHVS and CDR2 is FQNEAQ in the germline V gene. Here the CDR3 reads CASSLGDSGYTF. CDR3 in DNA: TGTGCCAGCAGCCTAGGCGACAGTGGCTACACCTTC.

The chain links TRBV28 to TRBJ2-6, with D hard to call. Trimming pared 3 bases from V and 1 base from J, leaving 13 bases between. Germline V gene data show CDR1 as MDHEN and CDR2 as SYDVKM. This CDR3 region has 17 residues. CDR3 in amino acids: CASSLRKGFSGANVLTF. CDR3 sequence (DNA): TGTGCCAGCAGTTTGCGGAAAGGGTTTTCTGGGGCCAACGTCCTGACTTTC.

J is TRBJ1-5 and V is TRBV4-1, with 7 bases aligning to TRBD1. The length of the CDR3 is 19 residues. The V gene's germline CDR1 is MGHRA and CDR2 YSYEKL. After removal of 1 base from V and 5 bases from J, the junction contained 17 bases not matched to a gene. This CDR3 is CASSQVMVFRGLRHQPQHF. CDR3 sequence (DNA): TGCGCCAGCAGCCAAGTAATGGTTTTTAGGGGGCTCCGGCATCAGCCCCAGCATTTT.

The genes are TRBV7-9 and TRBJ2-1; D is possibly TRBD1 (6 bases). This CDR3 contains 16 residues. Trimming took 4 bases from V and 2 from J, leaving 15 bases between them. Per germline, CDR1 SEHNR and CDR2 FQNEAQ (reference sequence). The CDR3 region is CASSSFLDSTYNEQFF. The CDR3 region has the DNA TGTGCCAGCAGCTCCTTTTTGGACAGCACCTACAATGAGCAGTTCTTC. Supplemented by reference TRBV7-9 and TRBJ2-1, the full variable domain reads DTGVSQNPRHKITKRGQNVTFRCDPISEHNRLYWYRQTLGQGPEFLTYFQNEAQLEKSRLLSDRFSAERPKGSFSTLEIQRTEQGDSAMYLCASSSFLDSTYNEQFFGPGTRLTVL.

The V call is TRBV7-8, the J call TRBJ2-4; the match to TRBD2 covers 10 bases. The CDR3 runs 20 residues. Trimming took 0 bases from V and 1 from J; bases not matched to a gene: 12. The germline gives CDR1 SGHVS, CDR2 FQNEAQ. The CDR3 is CASSLAPNSGGSLAKNIQYF. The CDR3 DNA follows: TGTGCCAGCAGCTTAGCGCCAAATAGCGGGGGGTCCTTGGCCAAAAACATTCAGTACTTC.

In DNA form, the CDR3 reads TGTGCCAGCAGTGACAGCTTCACTAGCGGAGGTTCAGGAGAGCAGTTCTTC. Translation: CASSDSFTSGGSGEQFF. The chain links TRBV6-4 to TRBJ2-1; 8 bases match TRBD2. This CDR3 spans 17 amino acids. After removal of 2 bases from V and 10 bases from J, the junction contained 16 bases not matched to a gene. Germline CDR1 and CDR2: MRHNA and SNTAGT.

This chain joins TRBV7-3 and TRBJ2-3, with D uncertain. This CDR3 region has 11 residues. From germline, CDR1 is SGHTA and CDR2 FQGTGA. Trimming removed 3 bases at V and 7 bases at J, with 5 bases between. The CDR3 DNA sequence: TGTGCCAGCAGCTTTACTTATACGCAGTATTTT. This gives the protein CASSFTYTQYF. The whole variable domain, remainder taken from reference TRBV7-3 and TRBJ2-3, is GAGVSQTPSNKVTEKGKYVELRCDPISGHTALYWYRQSLGQGPEFLIYFQGTGAADDSGLPNDRFFAVRPEGSVSTLKIQRTERGDSAVYLCASSFTYTQYFGPGTRLTVL.

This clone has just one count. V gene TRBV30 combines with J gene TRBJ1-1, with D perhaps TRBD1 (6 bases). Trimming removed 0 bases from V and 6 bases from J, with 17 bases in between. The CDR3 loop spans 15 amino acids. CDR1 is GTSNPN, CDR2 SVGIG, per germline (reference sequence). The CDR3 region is CAWSVPGDLGSEAFF. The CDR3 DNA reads TGTGCCTGGAGTGTACCAGGGGACTTGGGGTCTGAAGCTTTCTTT.

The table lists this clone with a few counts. The CDR3 loop reads CSVEAQGEGGYTF. Here the CDR3 DNA reads TGCAGCGTTGAAGCCCAGGGCGAAGGTGGCTACACCTTC. V is TRBV29-1 and J is TRBJ1-2, with D perhaps TRBD1 (5 bases). Trimming removed 1 base at V and 7 bases at J, with 13 bases between. This CDR3 is 13 amino acids long. Looked up from germline, CDR1 is SQVTM and CDR2 is ANQGSEA.

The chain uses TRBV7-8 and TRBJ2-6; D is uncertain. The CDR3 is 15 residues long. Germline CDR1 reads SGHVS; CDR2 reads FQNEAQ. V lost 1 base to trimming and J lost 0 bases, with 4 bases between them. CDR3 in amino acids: CASSLGFSGANVLTF. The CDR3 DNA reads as TGTGCCAGCAGCTTAGGCTTCTCTGGGGCCAACGTCCTGACTTTC.

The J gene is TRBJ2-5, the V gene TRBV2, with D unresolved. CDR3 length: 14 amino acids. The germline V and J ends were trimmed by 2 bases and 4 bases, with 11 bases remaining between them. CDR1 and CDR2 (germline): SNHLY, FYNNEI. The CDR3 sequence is CASSETAHGETQYF. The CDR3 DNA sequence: TGTGCCAGCAGTGAAACGGCCCACGGAGAGACCCAGTACTTC.